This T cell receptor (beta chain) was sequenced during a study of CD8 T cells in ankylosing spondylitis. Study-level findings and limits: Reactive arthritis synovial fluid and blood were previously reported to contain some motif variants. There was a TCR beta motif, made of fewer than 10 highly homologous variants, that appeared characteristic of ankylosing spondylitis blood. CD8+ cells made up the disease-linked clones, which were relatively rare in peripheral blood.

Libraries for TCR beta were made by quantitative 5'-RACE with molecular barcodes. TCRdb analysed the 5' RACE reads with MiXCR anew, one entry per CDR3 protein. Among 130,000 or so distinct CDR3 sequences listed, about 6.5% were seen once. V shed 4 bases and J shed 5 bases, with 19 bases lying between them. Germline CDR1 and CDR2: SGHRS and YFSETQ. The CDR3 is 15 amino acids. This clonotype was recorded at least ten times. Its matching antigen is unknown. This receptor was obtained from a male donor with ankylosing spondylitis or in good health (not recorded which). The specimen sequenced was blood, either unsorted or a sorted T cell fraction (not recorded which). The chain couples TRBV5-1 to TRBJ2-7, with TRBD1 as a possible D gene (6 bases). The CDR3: CASSLNTGPSHEQYF. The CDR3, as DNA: TGCGCCAGCAGCCTAAATACAGGGCCCAGCCACGAGCAGTACTTC.